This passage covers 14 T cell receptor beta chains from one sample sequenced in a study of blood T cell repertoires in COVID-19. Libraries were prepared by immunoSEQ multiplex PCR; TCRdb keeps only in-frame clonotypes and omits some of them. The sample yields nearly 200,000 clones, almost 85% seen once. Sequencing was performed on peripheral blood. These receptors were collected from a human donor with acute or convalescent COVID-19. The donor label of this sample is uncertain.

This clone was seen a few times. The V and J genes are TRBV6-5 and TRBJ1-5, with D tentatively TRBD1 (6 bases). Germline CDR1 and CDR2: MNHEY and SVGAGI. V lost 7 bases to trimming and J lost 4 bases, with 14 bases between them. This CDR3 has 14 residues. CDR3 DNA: TGTGCCAGCACCCCCAGGGGCGGAAATCAGCCCCAGCATTTT. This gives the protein CASTPRGGNQPQHF.

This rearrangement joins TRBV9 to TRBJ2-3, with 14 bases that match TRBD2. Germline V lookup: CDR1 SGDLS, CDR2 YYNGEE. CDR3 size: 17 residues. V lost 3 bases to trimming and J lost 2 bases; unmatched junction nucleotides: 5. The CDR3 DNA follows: TGTGCCAGCAGCGCCCGACTAGCGGGAGGGGTCACAGATACGCAGTATTTT. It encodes CASSARLAGGVTDTQYF.

Here the CDR3 reads CASRSGTQNTGELFF. Here the CDR3 DNA reads TGTGCCAGCAGATCCGGGACACAGAACACCGGGGAGCTGTTTTTT. The rearrangement uses TRBV7-3 and TRBJ2-2; D may be TRBD1 (6 bases). This CDR3 contains 15 residues. Trimming stripped 6 bases from V and 1 base from J, with 12 bases between. Germline V gene data show CDR1 as SGHTA and CDR2 as FQGTGA. Combining the CDR3 with reference TRBV7-3 and TRBJ2-2 gives the whole variable domain GAGVSQTPSNKVTEKGKYVELRCDPISGHTALYWYRQSLGQGPEFLIYFQGTGAADDSGLPNDRFFAVRPEGSVSTLKIQRTERGDSAVYLCASRSGTQNTGELFFGEGSRLTVL.

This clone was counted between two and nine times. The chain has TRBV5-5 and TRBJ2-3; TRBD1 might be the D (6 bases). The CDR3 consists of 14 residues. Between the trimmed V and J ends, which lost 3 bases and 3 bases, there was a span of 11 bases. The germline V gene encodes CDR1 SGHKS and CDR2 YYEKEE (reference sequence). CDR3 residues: CASSSTGSTDTQYF. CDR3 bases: TGTGCCAGCAGCTCGACAGGTTCTACAGATACGCAGTATTTT.

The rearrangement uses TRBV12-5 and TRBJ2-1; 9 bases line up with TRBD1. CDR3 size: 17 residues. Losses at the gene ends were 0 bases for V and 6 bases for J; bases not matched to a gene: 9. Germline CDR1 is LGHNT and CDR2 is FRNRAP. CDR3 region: CASGLVRTGTGRNEQFF. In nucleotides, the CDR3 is TGTGCTAGTGGTTTGGTACGAACCGGGACAGGGCGCAATGAGCAGTTCTTC.

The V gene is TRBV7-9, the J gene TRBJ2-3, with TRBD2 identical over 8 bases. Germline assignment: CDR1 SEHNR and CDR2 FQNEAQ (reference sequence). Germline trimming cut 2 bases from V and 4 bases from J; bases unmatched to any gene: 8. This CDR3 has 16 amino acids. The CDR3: CASSLTAGGASDTQYF. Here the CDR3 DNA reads TGTGCCAGCAGCTTAACGGCGGGAGGTGCTTCAGATACGCAGTATTTT.

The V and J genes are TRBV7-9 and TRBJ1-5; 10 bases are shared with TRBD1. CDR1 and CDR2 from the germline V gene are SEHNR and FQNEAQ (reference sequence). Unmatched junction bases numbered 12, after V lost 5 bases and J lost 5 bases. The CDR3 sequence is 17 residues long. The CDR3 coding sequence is TGTGCCAGCAGCCCCGGACAGGGGGTTAATCATGATCAGCCCCAGCATTTT. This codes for CASSPGQGVNHDQPQHF.

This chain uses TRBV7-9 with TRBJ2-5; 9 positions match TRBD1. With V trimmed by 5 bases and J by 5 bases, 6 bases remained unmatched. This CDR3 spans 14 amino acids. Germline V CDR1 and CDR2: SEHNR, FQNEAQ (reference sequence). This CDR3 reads CASSVGQGGETQYF. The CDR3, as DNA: TGTGCCAGCAGCGTGGGACAGGGTGGGGAGACCCAGTACTTC.

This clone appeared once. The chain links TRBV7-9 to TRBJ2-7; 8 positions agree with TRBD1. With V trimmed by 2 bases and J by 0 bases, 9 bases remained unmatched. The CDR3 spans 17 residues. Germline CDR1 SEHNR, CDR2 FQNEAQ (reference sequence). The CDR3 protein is CASSLSRAGGISYEQYF. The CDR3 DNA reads TGTGCCAGCAGCTTAAGTCGGGCAGGGGGCATCTCCTACGAGCAGTACTTC.

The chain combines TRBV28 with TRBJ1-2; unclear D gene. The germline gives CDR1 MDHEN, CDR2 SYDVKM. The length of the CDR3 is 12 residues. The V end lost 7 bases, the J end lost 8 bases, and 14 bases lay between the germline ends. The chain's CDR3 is CASNQSPRGYTF. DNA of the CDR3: TGTGCCAGCAATCAGAGTCCTAGAGGCTACACCTTC.

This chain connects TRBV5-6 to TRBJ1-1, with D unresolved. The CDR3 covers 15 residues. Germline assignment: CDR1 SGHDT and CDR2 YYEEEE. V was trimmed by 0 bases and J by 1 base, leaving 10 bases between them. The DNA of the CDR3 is TGTGCCAGCAGCTTGGGTCAGAACACGAACACTGAAGCTTTCTTT. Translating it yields CASSLGQNTNTEAFF.

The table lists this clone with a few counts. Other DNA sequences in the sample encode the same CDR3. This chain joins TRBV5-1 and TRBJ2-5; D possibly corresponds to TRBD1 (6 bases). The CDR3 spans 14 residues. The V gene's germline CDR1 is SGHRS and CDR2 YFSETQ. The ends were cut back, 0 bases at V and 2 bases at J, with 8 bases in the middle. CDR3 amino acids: CASSLGTVQETQYF. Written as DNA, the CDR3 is TGCGCCAGCAGCTTGGGGACAGTACAAGAGACCCAGTACTTC.

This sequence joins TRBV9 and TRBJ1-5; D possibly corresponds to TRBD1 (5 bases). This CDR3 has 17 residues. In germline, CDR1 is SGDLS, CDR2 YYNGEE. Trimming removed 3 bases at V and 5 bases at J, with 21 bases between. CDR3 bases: TGTGCCAGCAGCGGACCCGCAGGGAATCGGTGGGATCAGCCCCAGCATTTT. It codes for CASSGPAGNRWDQPQHF.

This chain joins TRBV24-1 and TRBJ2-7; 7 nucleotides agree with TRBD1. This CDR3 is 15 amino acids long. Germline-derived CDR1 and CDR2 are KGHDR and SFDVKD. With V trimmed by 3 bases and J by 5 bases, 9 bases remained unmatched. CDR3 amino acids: CATSDGSDRVDEQYF. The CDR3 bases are TGTGCCACCAGTGATGGTTCAGACAGGGTCGACGAGCAGTACTTC.